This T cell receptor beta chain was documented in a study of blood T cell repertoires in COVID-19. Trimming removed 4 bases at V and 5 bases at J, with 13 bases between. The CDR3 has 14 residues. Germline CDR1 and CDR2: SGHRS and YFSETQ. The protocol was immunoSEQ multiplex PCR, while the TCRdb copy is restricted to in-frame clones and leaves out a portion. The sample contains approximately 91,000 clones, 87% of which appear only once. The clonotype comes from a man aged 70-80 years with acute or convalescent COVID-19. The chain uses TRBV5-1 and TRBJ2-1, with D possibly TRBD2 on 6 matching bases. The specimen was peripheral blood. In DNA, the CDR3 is TGCGCCAGCAGCATGGACTGGGGGGACAATGAGCAGTTCTTC. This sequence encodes CASSMDWGDNEQFF.